This T cell receptor beta chain was recovered during a study of graft-versus-host responses after intestinal transplantation. Study as a whole: Recipients had transplants, and these were multivisceral, liver-intestinal, or isolated intestinal.

The data were produced by immunoSEQ multiplex PCR, yet TCRdb's version contains in-frame clones alone and is incomplete. The repertoire holds around 10,000 clones, about 27% seen once, with approximately 3.5% in the top ten. Comments on this clone: This may be a read error, as it is one base from a much larger clone. Other DNA sequences from this sample encode an identical CDR3 as well.

The germline gives CDR1 MNHEY, CDR2 SMNVEV (reference sequence). The CDR3 has 15 residues. Post-reaction, proliferating CD3+CD4+ and CD3+CD8+ responders (CFSE-low) were sorted. Sequencing used alloreactive CD4+ T cells from a mixed lymphocyte reaction culture, obtained before intestinal transplant. This sample's subset: CFSE-low proliferating T cells sorted from approximately six-day pre-transplant mixed lymphocyte reaction (GvH or HvG direction). The TCR comes from a human patient who received an intestinal transplant. This chain links TRBV27 with TRBJ2-1; D is perhaps TRBD2 (6 bases). The CDR3 spells CASSLAASSYNEQFF. CDR3 sequence (DNA): TGCGCCAGCAGTTTAGCGGCAAGCTCCTACAATGAGCAGTTCTTC.